This passage covers 29 T cell receptor beta chains from one sample sequenced in a study of T cells in Graves' hyperthyroidism and ophthalmopathy. The CDR3 regions of TCR beta were amplified from RNA transcripts. HTBI primers were used for first-round RT-PCR of the TCR CDR3. TCRdb processed the multiplex PCR reads anew with MiXCR; each CDR3 protein has one entry. Of about 640,000 distinct CDR3 sequences listed, roughly 20% were seen once; the top ten hold roughly a third. The sample consisted of blood. All receptors derive from a young man with Graves' ophthalmopathy.

The chain recombines TRBV19 with TRBJ2-2; D possibly corresponds to TRBD1 (6 bases). The CDR3 covers 14 residues. V lost 4 bases to trimming and J lost 3 bases, with 9 bases between them. Germline V gene data show CDR1 as LNHDA and CDR2 as SQIVND (reference sequence). The CDR3 loop reads CASSNRADTGELFF. The DNA of the CDR3 is TGTGCCAGTAGTAACAGGGCCGACACCGGGGAGCTGTTTTTT. Full variable domain (rest looked up from reference TRBV19 and TRBJ2-2): DGGITQSPKYLFRKEGQNVTLSCEQNLNHDAMYWYRQDPGQGLRLIYYSQIVNDFQKGDIAEGYSVSREKKESFPLTVTSAQKNPTAFYLCASSNRADTGELFFGEGSRLTVL.

This clonotype was detected only a few times. The V and J genes are TRBV3-2 and TRBJ2-2. TRBV3-2 is given as a pseudogene. This CDR3 comprises 16 residues. CDR3 bases: TGTGCCAGCAGCCAAGATCGGGAAGAGGAACCCGGGGAGCTGTTTTTT. Encoded protein: CASSQDREEEPGELFF.

In its sample, this clonotype was seen many times. This rearrangement joins TRBV7-8 to TRBJ2-1; no firm D call. This CDR3 has 16 residues. CDR1 and CDR2 from the germline V gene are SGHVS and FQNEAQ. V lost 5 bases, J lost 5 bases, and 19 bases lay in between. In nucleotides, the CDR3 is TGTGCCAGCAGCCCCTCGTACTTATCTGGACACAATGAGCAGTTCTTC. This gives the protein CASSPSYLSGHNEQFF.

This clonotype was found many times. This chain links TRBV20-1 with TRBJ1-2; D gene ambiguous. Germline-derived CDR1 and CDR2 are DFQATT and SNEGSKA (reference sequence). The V end lost 0 bases, the J end lost 2 bases, and 10 bases lay between the germline ends. The CDR3 is made up of 14 amino acids. The CDR3 spells CSARDSKRNYGYTF. The DNA of the CDR3 is TGCAGTGCTAGAGATAGTAAGAGGAACTATGGCTACACCTTC.

The table lists this clonotype with many counts. This chain connects TRBV7-8 to TRBJ2-3; D is ambiguous. This CDR3 has 15 amino acids. Per the germline V gene, CDR1 is SGHVS and CDR2 is FQNEAQ. V shed 2 bases and J shed 3 bases, with 12 bases lying between them. The CDR3 is CASSLFGPPTDTQYF. DNA of the CDR3: TGTGCCAGCAGCTTATTCGGACCCCCAACAGATACGCAGTATTTT.

In its sample, this clonotype was seen a few times. The chain uses TRBV18 and TRBJ2-2; 8 bases align to TRBD1. The CDR3 has 16 residues. V dropped 0 bases and J dropped 3; count of bases not matched to a gene: 3. In germline, CDR1 is KGHSH, CDR2 LQKENI. The CDR3 loop reads CASSPPTGVDTGELFF. The DNA for the CDR3 is TGTGCCAGCTCACCACCGACAGGGGTAGACACCGGGGAGCTGTTTTTT.

The chain has TRBV29-1 and TRBJ1-2; 9 bases are shared with TRBD1. Germline V CDR1 and CDR2: SQVTM, ANQGSEA. The length of the CDR3 is 14 residues. CDR3 in amino acids: CVSQGTGGVSGYTF. Here the CDR3 DNA reads TGCGTATCTCAAGGAACAGGGGGCGTCTCGGGCTACACCTTC.

This sequence joins TRBV30 and TRBJ2-1; 12 positions agree with TRBD2. CDR1 and CDR2 (germline): GTSNPN, SVGIG (reference sequence). CDR3 length: 20 amino acids. Trimming cost V 1 base and J 0 bases; bases outside gene matches: 13. The CDR3, as DNA: TGTGCCTGGAGTGGAGTAGAACTAGCGGGAGGTGGGAGCTCCTACAATGAGCAGTTCTTC. Translating it yields CAWSGVELAGGGSSYNEQFF.

The rearrangement uses TRBV29-1 and TRBJ2-1; 8 bases line up with TRBD2. The germline V gene encodes CDR1 SQVTM and CDR2 ANQGSEA. This CDR3 is 17 amino acids long. The ends lost 0 bases at V and 2 bases at J; junction bases unmatched: 9. Here the CDR3 DNA reads TGCAGCGTTGAAGATCGCAGGCGGGAGGCTCCCTACAATGAGCAGTTCTTC. Its protein product is CSVEDRRREAPYNEQFF.

This clonotype was seen a handful of times. V is TRBV19 and J is TRBJ2-2, with 15 nucleotides matching TRBD2. Germline CDR1 and CDR2: LNHDA and SQIVND (reference sequence). The V gene end was trimmed by 2 bases and the J gene end by 0 bases; junction bases not matched to a gene: 4. The CDR3 consists of 19 residues. The chain's CDR3 is CASSIRGLAGGPNTGELFF. CDR3 nucleotides: TGTGCCAGTAGTATAAGAGGACTAGCGGGAGGGCCGAACACCGGGGAGCTGTTTTTT.

This clonotype appeared a few times. The chain's CDR3 is CASSLTESGANVLTF. For the CDR3, the DNA is TGTGCCAGCAGCTTAACTGAGTCTGGGGCCAACGTCCTGACTTTC. The chain couples TRBV11-3 to TRBJ2-6, with no clear D. Trimming stripped 2 bases from V and 1 base from J, with 6 bases between. The CDR3 sequence is 15 residues long. The V gene's germline CDR1 is SGHNT and CDR2 YENEEA.

Written as DNA, the CDR3 is TGTGCCACCCTACCTGGACTAGCGACGGGTGAGCAGTACTTC. Encoded protein: CATLPGLATGEQYF. J is TRBJ2-7 and V is TRBV10-3, with TRBD2 matching over 9 bases. The V segment lost 10 bases and the J segment 7 bases; nucleotides outside the gene matches: 14. This CDR3 contains 14 residues. The germline V gene encodes CDR1 ENHRY and CDR2 SYGVKD.

The chain's CDR3 is CASSQDSRGRGYTF. DNA of the CDR3: TGCGCCAGCAGCCAAGATTCGAGGGGCCGCGGCTACACCTTC. The rearrangement uses TRBV4-1 and TRBJ1-2; tentative D call: TRBD1 (5 bases). The CDR3 has 14 amino acids. V was shortened by 0 bases and J by 8 bases, with 13 bases between the two germline ends. CDR1 and CDR2 from the germline V gene are MGHRA and YSYEKL.

The V call is TRBV19, the J call TRBJ1-1; 7 bases are shared with TRBD1. From germline, CDR1 is LNHDA and CDR2 SQIVND (reference sequence). The V segment lost 5 bases and the J segment 5 bases; nucleotides outside the gene matches: 14. This CDR3 contains 16 residues. CDR3 region: CASSSSTGFRETEAFF. The CDR3 nucleotides read TGTGCCAGTAGTTCCTCGACAGGGTTTAGAGAAACTGAAGCTTTCTTT.

This clonotype was recorded at least ten times. The chain uses TRBV7-2 and TRBJ2-7; 10 bases align to TRBD2. The ends lost 1 base at V and 3 bases at J; junction bases unmatched: 9. The germline gives CDR1 SGHTA, CDR2 FQGNSA. This CDR3 is built from 17 residues. The CDR3 DNA reads as TGTGCCAGCAGCTTAGGGGTTCTAGCGGGAGTTCGCTACGAGCAGTACTTC. Amino acid sequence: CASSLGVLAGVRYEQYF.

This clonotype was recorded many times. The V gene is TRBV2, the J gene TRBJ1-2; D gene unclear. V shed 2 bases and J shed 4 bases, with 11 bases lying between them. Looked up from germline, CDR1 is SNHLY and CDR2 is FYNNEI. This CDR3 region has 14 residues. The CDR3 loop is CASSERLVTYGYTF. In DNA, the CDR3 is TGTGCCAGCAGTGAACGTCTCGTTACCTATGGCTACACCTTC.

This clonotype was observed a handful of times. The V and J genes are TRBV27 and TRBJ2-3, with 10 bases that match TRBD1. CDR3 length: 14 residues. Germline CDR1 is MNHEY and CDR2 is SMNVEV (reference sequence). Trimming cost V 7 bases and J 6 bases; bases outside gene matches: 7. The CDR3 coding sequence is TGTGCCAGCATGAGACAGGGGGCGCCGGATACGCAGTATTTT. Translated: CASMRQGAPDTQYF.

The rearrangement links TRBV7-9 to TRBJ2-2, with TRBD1 matching 7 bases. V was clipped by 5 bases and J by 1 base; unmatched bases: 7. Germline CDR1 SEHNR, CDR2 FQNEAQ (reference sequence). The CDR3 covers 16 residues. Written as DNA, the CDR3 is TGTGCCAGCAGCCCACCGACAGGGTTGAACACCGGGGAGCTGTTTTTT. Translated, it gives CASSPPTGLNTGELFF.

This clonotype occurred many times. The chain combines TRBV20-1 with TRBJ1-6, with no clear D. The germline V gene has CDR1 DFQATT and CDR2 SNEGSKA (reference sequence). This CDR3 contains 21 residues. The V gene lost 1 base and the J gene lost 9 bases, with 34 bases spanning the gap. CDR3 residues: CSARVPDLGQGTAKVGSPLHF. CDR3 DNA: TGCAGTGCTAGAGTTCCTGACTTGGGTCAAGGTACCGCCAAGGTCGGTTCACCCCTCCACTTT.

The chain employs TRBV29-1 and TRBJ2-7, with TRBD2 as a possible D gene (6 bases). Germline CDR1 is SQVTM and CDR2 is ANQGSEA. V lost 4 bases and J lost 7, with 8 bases in between. The CDR3 length is 10 residues. The CDR3 DNA sequence: TGCAGCGTTGTTGCGGGGGAGCAGTACTTC. Translated: CSVVAGEQYF.

The table lists this clonotype with a few counts. The chain couples TRBV7-3 to TRBJ2-7, with D possibly TRBD2 on 6 matching bases. CDR3 length: 14 residues. CDR1 is SGHTA, CDR2 FQGTGA, per germline. V lost 6 bases to trimming and J lost 0 bases, with 12 bases between them. Here the CDR3 reads CASSTDGSSYEQYF. The CDR3 DNA follows: TGTGCCAGCAGTACCGACGGGAGCTCCTACGAGCAGTACTTC.

This clonotype was detected only a few times. The rearrangement uses TRBV7-9 and TRBJ2-1, with D perhaps matching TRBD2 (5 bases). The CDR3 loop spans 16 amino acids. Trimming removed 4 bases at V and 7 bases at J, with 20 bases between. Germline values: CDR1 SEHNR, CDR2 FQNEAQ (reference sequence). CDR3 nucleotides: TGTGCCAGCAGCTATGGCTCCCGGGGTCCCGAAAATGAGCAGTTCTTC. Its protein product is CASSYGSRGPENEQFF.

There are many counts of this clonotype. The J gene is TRBJ1-1, the V gene TRBV12-3 or TRBV12-4; possibly TRBD1 for D (6 bases). With 3 bases removed from V and 5 bases from J, the gap between germline ends came to 13 bases. This CDR3 is 14 amino acids long. The CDR3 region has the DNA TGTGCCAGCAGTTTTATCGGGGGGCGAACTGAAGCTTTCTTT. It is translated as CASSFIGGRTEAFF.

The J gene is TRBJ2-1, the V gene TRBV2, with 7 bases identical to TRBD2. Germline V gene lookup returns CDR1 SNHLY and CDR2 FYNNEI. V shed 3 bases and J 3 bases; nucleotides not matched to a gene: 11. This CDR3 region has 17 residues. CDR3 nucleotide sequence: TGTGCCAGCAGTGATTTCGTTGGCGGGAGTGTCTACAATGAGCAGTTCTTC. Translated, it gives CASSDFVGGSVYNEQFF.

This clonotype was picked up many times. The V call is TRBV20-1, the J call TRBJ2-2, with 7 bases matching TRBD2. Per germline, CDR1 DFQATT and CDR2 SNEGSKA (reference sequence). V shed 2 bases, J shed 0 bases, and the junction held 6 bases outside the gene matches. CDR3 length: 16 residues. The CDR3 DNA is TGCAGTGCTAGAAACAGCGGGGCCGCGAACACCGGGGAGCTGTTTTTT. It translates to CSARNSGAANTGELFF.

This clonotype was picked up a small number of times. V usage is TRBV28 and J usage is TRBJ2-7; possibly TRBD1 for D (6 bases). The CDR3 contains 13 residues. Germline CDR1 is MDHEN and CDR2 is SYDVKM. Trimming stripped 7 bases from V and 2 bases from J, with 12 bases between. The chain's CDR3 is CASKGEGAYEQYF. The CDR3 DNA is TGTGCCAGCAAGGGGGAAGGGGCCTACGAGCAGTACTTC.

The V and J genes are TRBV6-1 and TRBJ2-1, with 15 bases lining up with TRBD2. Germline CDR1 is MNHNS and CDR2 is SASEGT. The V and J ends lost 1 base and 3 bases, in that order; junction bases with no gene match: 4. There are 18 residues in the CDR3. CDR3 sequence reads: CASSEGGLAGGGYNEQFF. CDR3 nucleotides: TGTGCCAGCAGTGAAGGAGGACTAGCGGGAGGGGGCTACAATGAGCAGTTCTTC.

This clonotype came up many times. The V gene is TRBV2, the J gene TRBJ2-7, with TRBD1 matching over 7 bases. Trimming removed 6 bases from V and 2 bases from J; junction bases left unmatched: 4. CDR3 size: 13 residues. From germline, CDR1 is SNHLY and CDR2 FYNNEI. The CDR3: CASSRTGTYEQYF. CDR3 in DNA: TGTGCCAGCAGCCGGACAGGCACCTACGAGCAGTACTTC.

The chain carries TRBV10-3 and TRBJ2-2, with a weak D call TRBD1 (5 bases). Germline V gives CDR1 ENHRY, CDR2 SYGVKD. The CDR3 is 15 amino acids. V lost 2 bases to trimming and J lost 0 bases, with 7 bases between them. The CDR3, as DNA: TGTGCCATCAGTGAGACAGGAGCGAACACCGGGGAGCTGTTTTTT. This encodes CAISETGANTGELFF.